The 2 T cell receptor beta chains in this list originate from one sample, sequenced in a study of read filtering for tumor transcriptome and immune sequencing (dated by TCRdb to between 2020 and 2021). Sequencer: Illumina HiSeq 4000. Starting from approximately 400 ng RNA, TCR libraries were constructed with the Immunoverse kit using molecular barcoded adaptors that cover the alpha/delta and beta/gamma chains. TCRdb redid the processing of the public reads, applying fastp at Q25 and MiXCR, and retained in-frame beta chains. Every entry covers one CDR3 protein and lists the most common genes and DNA from its rows. Here the sample has some 40,000 distinct CDR3 sequences; roughly an eighth occur a single time. 6.5% to 8.5% of the sample goes to the ten largest clones. The source material was a population of CD138-negative cells sorted from bone marrow. The sample's cell subset or site label, in plain terms: bone marrow mononuclear cells depleted of CD138+ plasma/myeloma cells by negative magnetic selection. These receptor sequences come from a donor aged 40 or older with multiple myeloma.

This clonotype has ten or more counts. The V call is TRBV6-1, the J call TRBJ2-3, with a weak D call TRBD1 (5 bases). CDR3 length: 14 residues. Trimming stripped 2 bases from V and 0 bases from J, with 6 bases between. Germline loops: CDR1 MNHNS, CDR2 SASEGT. The CDR3 sequence is CASSEQGSTDTQYF. The CDR3 bases are TGTGCCAGCAGTGAACAGGGTAGCACAGATACGCAGTATTTT.

This clonotype was seen repeatedly, ten times or more. The V call is TRBV30, the J call TRBJ2-1; no clear D gene. With 1 base removed from V and 3 bases from J, the gap between germline ends came to 7 bases. The CDR3 consists of 13 residues. From germline, CDR1 is GTSNPN and CDR2 SVGIG (reference sequence). CDR3 coding DNA: TGTGCCTGGAGTGGCGGCTACTACAATGAGCAGTTCTTC. Translated: CAWSGGYYNEQFF.